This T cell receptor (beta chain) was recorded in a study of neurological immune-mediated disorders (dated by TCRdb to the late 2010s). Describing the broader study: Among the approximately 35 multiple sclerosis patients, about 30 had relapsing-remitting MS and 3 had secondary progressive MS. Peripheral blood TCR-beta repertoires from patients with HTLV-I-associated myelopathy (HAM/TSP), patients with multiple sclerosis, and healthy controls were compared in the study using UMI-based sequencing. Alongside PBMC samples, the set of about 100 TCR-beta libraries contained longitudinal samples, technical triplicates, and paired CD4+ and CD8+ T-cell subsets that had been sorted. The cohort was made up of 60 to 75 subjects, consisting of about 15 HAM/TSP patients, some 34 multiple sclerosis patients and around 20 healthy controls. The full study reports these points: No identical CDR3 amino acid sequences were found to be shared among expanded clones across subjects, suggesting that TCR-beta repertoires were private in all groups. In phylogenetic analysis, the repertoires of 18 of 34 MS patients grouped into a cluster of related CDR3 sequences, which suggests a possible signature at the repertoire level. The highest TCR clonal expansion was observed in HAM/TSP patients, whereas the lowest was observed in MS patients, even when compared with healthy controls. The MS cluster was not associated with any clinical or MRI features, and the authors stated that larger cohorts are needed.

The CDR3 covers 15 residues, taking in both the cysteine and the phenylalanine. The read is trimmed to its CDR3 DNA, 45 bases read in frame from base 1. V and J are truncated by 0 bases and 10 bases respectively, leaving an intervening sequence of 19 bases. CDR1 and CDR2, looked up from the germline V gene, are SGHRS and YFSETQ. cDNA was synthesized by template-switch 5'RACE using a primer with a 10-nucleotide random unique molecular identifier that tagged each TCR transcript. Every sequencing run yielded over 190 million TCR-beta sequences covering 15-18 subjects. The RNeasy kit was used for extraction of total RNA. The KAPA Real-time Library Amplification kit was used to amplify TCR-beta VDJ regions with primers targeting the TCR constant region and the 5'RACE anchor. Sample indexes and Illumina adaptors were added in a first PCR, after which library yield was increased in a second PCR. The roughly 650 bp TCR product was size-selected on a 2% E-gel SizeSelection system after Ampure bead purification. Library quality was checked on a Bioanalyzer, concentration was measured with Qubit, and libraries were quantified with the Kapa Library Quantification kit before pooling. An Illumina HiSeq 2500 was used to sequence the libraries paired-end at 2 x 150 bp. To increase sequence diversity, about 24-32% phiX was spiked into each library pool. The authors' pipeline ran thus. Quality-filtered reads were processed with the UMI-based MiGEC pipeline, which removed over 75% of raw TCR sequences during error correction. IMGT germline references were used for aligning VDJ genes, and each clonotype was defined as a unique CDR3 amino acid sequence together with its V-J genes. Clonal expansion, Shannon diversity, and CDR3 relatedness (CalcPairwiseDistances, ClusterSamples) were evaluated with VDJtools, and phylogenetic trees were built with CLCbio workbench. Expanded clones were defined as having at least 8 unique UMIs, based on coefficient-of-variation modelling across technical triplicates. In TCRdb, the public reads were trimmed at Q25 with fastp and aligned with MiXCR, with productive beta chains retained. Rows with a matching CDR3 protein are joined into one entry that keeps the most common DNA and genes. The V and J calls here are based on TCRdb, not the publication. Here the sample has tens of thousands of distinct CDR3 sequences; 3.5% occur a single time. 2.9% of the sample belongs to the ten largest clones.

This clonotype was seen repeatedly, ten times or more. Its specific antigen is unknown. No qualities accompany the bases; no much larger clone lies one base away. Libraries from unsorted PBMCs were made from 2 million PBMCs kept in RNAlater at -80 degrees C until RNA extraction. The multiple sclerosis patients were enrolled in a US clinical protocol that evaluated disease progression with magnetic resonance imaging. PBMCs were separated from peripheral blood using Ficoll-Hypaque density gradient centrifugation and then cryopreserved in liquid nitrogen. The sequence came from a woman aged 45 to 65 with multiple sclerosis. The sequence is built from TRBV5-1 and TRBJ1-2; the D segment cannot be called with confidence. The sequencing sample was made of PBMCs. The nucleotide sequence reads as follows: TGCGCCAGCAGCTTGGCGCCATACGGGCCGAGGACCTACACCTTC. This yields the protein CASSLAPYGPRTYTF.